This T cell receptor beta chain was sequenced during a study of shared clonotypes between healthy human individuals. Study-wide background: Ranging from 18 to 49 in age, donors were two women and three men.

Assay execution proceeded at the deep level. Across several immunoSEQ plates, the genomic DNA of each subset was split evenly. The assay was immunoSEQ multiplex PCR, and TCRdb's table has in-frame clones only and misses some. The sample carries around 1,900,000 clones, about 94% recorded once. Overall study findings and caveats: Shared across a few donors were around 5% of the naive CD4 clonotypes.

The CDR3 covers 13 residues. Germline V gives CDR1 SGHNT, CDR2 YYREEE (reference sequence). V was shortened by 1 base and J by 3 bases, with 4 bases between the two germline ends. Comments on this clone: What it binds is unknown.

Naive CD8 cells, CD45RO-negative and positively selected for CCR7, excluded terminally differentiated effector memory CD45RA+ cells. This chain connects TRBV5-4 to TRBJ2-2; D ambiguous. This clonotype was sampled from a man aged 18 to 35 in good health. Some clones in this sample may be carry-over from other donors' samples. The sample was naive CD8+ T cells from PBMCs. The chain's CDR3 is CASSLWDTGELFF. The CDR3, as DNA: TGTGCCAGCAGCTTGTGGGACACCGGGGAGCTGTTTTTT.